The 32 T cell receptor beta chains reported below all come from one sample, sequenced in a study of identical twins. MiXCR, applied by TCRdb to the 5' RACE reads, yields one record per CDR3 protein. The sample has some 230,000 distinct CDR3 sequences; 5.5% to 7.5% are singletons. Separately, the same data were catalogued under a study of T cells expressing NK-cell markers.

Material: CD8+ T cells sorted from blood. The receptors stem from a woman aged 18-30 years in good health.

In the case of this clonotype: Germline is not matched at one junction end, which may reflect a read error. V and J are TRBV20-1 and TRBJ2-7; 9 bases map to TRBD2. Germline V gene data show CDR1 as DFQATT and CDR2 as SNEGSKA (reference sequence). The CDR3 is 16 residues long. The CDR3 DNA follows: TGCTGTGCTAGAGAGCAGGGGACTAGCCACCCCTACGAGCAGTACTTC. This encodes CCAREQGTSHPYEQYF.

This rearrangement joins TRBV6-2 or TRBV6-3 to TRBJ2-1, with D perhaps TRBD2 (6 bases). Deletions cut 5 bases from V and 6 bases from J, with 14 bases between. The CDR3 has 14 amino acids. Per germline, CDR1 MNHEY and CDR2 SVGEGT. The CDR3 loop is CASSRLVGANEQFF. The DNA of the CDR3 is TGTGCCAGCAGTCGACTAGTTGGGGCCAATGAGCAGTTCTTC.

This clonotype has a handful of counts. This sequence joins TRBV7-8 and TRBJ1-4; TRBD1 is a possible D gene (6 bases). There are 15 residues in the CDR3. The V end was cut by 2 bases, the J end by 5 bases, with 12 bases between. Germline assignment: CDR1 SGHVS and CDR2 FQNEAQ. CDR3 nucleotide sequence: TGTGCCAGCAGCTTAACCGGGACACCGAATGAAAAACTGTTTTTT. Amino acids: CASSLTGTPNEKLFF.

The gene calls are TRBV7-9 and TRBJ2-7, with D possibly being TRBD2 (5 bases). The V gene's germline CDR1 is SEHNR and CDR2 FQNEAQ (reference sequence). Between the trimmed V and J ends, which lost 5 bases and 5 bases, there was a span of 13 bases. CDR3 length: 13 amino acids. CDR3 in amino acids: CASSPWTLDEQYF. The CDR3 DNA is TGTGCCAGCAGCCCATGGACTTTAGACGAGCAGTACTTC.

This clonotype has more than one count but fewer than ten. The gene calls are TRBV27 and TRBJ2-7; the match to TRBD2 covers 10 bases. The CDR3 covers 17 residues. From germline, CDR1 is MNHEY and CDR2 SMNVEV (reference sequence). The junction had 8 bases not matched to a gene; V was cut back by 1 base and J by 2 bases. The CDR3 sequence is CASSLLGSGGAPYEQYF. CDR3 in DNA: TGTGCCAGCAGTTTATTAGGGAGCGGGGGGGCCCCCTACGAGCAGTACTTC.

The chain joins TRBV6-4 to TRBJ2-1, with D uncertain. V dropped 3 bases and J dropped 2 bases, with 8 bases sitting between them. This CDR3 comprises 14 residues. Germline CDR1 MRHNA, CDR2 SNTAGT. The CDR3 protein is CASSDQETYNEQFF. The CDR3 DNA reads TGTGCCAGCAGTGATCAGGAGACCTACAATGAGCAGTTCTTC.

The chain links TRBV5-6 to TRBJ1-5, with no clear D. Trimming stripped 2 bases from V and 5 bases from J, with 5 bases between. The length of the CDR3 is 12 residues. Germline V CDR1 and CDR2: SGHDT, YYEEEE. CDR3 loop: CASSFQDQPQHF. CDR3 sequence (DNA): TGTGCCAGCAGCTTTCAGGATCAGCCCCAGCATTTT.

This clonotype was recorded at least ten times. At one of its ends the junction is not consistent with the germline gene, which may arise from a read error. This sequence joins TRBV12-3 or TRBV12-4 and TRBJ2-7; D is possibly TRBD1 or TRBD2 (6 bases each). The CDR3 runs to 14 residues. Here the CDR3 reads CASSLGGSSYEQYF. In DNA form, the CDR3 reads TGTGCCAGCAGCTTAGGGGGGTCCTCCTACGAGCAGTACTTC.

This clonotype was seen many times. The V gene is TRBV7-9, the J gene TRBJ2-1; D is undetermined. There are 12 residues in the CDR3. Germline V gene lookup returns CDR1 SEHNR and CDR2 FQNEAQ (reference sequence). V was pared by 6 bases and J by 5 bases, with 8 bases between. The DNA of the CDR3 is TGTGCCAGCAGTCGGACCGACAATGAGCAGTTCTTC. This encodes CASSRTDNEQFF.

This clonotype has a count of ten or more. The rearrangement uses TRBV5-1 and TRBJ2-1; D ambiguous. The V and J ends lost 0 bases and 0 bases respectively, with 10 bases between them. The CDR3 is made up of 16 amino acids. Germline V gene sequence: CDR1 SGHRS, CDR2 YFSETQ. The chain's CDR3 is CASSLDDVSSYNEQFF. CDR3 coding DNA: TGCGCCAGCAGCTTGGACGACGTAAGCTCCTACAATGAGCAGTTCTTC.

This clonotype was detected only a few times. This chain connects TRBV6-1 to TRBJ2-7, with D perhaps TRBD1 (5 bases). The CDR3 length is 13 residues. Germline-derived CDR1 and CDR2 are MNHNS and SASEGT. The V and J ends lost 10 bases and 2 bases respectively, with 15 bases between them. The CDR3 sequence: CATLTDNPYEQYF. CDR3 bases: TGTGCCACCTTGACGGACAACCCCTACGAGCAGTACTTC.

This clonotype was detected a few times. For the CDR3, the DNA is TGCAGCGTTTCCCTAGCGGGGCGCACAGATACGCAGTATTTT. Translation gives CSVSLAGRTDTQYF. The gene calls are TRBV29-1 and TRBJ2-3; 9 bases line up with TRBD2. This CDR3 is 14 amino acids long. Germline CDR1 SQVTM, CDR2 ANQGSEA. Trimming at V came to 5 bases and at J to 1 base, leaving 4 bases not matched to a gene.

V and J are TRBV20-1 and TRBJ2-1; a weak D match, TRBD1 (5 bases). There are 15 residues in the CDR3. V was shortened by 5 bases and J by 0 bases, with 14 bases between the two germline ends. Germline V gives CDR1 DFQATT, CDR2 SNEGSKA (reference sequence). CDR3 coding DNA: TGCAGTGCTCCCCCGACAGTGAGCTCCTACAATGAGCAGTTCTTC. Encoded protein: CSAPPTVSSYNEQFF.

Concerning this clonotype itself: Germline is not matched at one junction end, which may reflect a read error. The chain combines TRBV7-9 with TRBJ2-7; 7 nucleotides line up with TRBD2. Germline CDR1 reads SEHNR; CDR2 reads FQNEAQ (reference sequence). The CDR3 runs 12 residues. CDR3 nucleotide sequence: TGTGCCAGCAGCCTAGCGGCCTACGAGCAGTACTTC. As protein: CASSLAAYEQYF.

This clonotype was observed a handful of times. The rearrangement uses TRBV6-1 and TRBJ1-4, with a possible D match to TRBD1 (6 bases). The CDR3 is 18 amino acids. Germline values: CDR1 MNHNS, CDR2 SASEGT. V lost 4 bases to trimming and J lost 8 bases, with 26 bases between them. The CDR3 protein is CASSGLQSEGTSWEKLFF. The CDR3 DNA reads TGTGCCAGCAGTGGCCTTCAGTCGGAAGGGACAAGTTGGGAAAAACTGTTTTTT.

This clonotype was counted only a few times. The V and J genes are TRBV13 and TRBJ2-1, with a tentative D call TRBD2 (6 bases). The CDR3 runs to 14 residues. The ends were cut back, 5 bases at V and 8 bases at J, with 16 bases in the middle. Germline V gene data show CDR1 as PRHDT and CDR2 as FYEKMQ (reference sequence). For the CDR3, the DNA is TGTGCCAGCAGCCCGTTGGAGGGTGGCCATGAGCAGTTCTTC. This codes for CASSPLEGGHEQFF.

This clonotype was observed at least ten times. This CDR3 reads CASGLPSGSSQQPYEQYF. The CDR3 region has the DNA TGTGCCAGCGGATTACCGTCGGGGAGTAGCCAACAACCCTACGAGCAGTACTTC. The chain couples TRBV6-2 or TRBV6-3 to TRBJ2-7; tentative D call: TRBD2 (5 bases). V lost 8 bases and J 2 bases, leaving 28 bases between the germline ends. From germline, CDR1 is MNHEY and CDR2 SVGEGT. This CDR3 contains 18 residues.

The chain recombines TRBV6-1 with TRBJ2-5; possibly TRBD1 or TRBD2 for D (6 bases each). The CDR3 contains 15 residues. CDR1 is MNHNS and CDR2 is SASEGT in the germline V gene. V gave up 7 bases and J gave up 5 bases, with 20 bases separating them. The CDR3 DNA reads TGTGCCAGCACCGACTGGGGGGCCGCAGGGGAGACCCAGTACTTC. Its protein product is CASTDWGAAGETQYF.

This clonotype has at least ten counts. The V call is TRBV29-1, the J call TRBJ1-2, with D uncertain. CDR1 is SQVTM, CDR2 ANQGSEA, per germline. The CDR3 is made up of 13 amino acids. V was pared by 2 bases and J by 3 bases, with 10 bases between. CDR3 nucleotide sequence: TGCAGCGTTGAATCGGGGAATGACTATGGCTACACCTTC. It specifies CSVESGNDYGYTF. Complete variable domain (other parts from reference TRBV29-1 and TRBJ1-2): SAVISQKPSRDICQRGTSLTIQCQVDSQVTMMFWYRQQPGQSLTLIATANQGSEATYESGFVIDKFPISRPNLTFSTLTVSNMSPEDSSIYLCSVESGNDYGYTFGSGTRLTVV.

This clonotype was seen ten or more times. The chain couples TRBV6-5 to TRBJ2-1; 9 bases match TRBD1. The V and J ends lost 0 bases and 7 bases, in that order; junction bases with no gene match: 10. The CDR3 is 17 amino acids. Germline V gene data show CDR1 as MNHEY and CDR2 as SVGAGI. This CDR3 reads CASSYSSGTGLGNEQFF. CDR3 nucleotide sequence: TGTGCCAGCAGTTACTCCTCAGGGACAGGGCTGGGAAATGAGCAGTTCTTC.

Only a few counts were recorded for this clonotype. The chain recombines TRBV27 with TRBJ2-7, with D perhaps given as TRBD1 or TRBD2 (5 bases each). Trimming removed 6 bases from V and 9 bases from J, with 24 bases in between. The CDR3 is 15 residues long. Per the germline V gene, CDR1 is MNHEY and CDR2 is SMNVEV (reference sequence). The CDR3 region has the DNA TGTGCCAGCAGCCCATCCCCCGGGGCGCTGCTCGTGCAGTACTTC. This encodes CASSPSPGALLVQYF.

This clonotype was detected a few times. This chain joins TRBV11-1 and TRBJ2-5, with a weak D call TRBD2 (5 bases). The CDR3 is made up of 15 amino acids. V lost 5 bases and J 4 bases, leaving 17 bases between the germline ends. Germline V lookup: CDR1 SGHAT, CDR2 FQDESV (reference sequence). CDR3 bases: TGTGCCAGCAGCCCCCAGAGGGCGCGGTCAGAGACCCAGTACTTC. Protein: CASSPQRARSETQYF.

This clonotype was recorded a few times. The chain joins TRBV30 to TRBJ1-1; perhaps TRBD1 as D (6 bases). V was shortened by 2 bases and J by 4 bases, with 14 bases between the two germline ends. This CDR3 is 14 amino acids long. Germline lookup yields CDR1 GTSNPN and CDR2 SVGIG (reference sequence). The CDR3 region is CAWSPGVGATEAFF. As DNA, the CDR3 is TGTGCCTGGAGTCCAGGGGTCGGAGCCACTGAAGCTTTCTTT.

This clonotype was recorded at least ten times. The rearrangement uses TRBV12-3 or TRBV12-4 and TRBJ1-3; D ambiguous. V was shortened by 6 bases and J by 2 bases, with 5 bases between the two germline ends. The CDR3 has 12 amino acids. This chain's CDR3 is CASRAAGNTIYF. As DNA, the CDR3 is TGTGCCAGCAGGGCAGCTGGAAACACCATATATTTT.

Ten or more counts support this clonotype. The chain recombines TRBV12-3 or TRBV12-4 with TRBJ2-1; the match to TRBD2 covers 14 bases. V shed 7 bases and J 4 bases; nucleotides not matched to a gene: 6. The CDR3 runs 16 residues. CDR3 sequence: CASTGTSGSQYNEQFF. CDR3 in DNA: TGTGCCAGCACTGGGACTAGCGGGAGTCAATACAATGAGCAGTTCTTC.

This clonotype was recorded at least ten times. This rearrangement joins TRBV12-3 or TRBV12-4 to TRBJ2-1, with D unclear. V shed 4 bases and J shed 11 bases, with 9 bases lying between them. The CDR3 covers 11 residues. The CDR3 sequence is CASSSQVQQFF. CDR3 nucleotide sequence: TGTGCCAGCAGTTCTCAGGTACAGCAGTTCTTC.

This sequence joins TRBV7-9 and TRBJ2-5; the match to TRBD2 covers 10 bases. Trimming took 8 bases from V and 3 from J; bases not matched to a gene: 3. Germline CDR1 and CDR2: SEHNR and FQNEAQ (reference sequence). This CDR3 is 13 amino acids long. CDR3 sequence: CASLGLAKETQYF. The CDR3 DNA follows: TGTGCCAGCCTGGGACTAGCGAAAGAGACCCAGTACTTC.

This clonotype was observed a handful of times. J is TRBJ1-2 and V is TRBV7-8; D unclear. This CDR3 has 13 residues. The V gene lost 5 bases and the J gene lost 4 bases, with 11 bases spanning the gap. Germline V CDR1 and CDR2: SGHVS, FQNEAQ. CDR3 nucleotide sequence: TGTGCCAGCAGCCAAGGACGGAGCTATGGCTACACCTTC. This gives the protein CASSQGRSYGYTF.

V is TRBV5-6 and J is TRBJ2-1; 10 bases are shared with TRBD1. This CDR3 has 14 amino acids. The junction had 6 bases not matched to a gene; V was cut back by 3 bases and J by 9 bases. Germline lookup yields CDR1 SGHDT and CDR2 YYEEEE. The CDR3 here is CASSYPTGGGEQFF. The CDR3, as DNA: TGTGCCAGCAGCTATCCGACAGGGGGCGGTGAGCAGTTCTTC. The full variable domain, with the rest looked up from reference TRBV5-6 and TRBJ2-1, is DAGVTQSPTHLIKTRGQQVTLRCSPKSGHDTVSWYQQALGQGPQFIFQYYEEEERQRGNFPDRFSGHQFPNYSSELNVNALLLGDSALYLCASSYPTGGGEQFFGPGTRLTVL.

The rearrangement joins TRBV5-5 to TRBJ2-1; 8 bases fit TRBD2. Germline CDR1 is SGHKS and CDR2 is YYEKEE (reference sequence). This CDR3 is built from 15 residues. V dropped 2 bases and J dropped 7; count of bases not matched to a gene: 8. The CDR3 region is CASSFFVRGENEQFF. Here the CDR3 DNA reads TGTGCCAGCAGCTTCTTTGTGCGGGGGGAGAATGAGCAGTTCTTC.

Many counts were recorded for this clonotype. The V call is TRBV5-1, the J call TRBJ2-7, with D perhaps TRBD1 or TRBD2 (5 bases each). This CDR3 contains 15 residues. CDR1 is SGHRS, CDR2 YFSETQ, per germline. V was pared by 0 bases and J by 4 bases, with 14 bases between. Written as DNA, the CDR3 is TGCGCCAGCAGCTTGGACCGGGACGACCGATACGAGCAGTACTTC. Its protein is CASSLDRDDRYEQYF.

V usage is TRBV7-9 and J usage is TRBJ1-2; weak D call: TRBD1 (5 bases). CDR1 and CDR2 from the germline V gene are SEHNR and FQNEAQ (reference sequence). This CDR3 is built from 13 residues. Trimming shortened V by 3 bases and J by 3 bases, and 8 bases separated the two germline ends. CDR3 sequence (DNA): TGTGCCAGCAGCTTGGGGCTAGACTATGGCTACACCTTC. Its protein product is CASSLGLDYGYTF. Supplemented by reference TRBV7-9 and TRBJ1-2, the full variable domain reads DTGVSQNPRHKITKRGQNVTFRCDPISEHNRLYWYRQTLGQGPEFLTYFQNEAQLEKSRLLSDRFSAERPKGSFSTLEIQRTEQGDSAMYLCASSLGLDYGYTFGSGTRLTVV.